Included here is one T cell receptor beta chain sequence, with context. Looked up from germline, CDR1 is MNHEY and CDR2 is SMNVEV (reference sequence). Trimming took 4 bases from V and 1 from J; bases not matched to a gene: 6. The CDR3 covers 16 residues. This sample stems from a study of blood T cell repertoires in COVID-19. The data were produced by immunoSEQ multiplex PCR, yet TCRdb's version contains in-frame clones alone and is incomplete. Altogether 130,000 or so clones are present, 86% being singletons, with the ten largest covering around 8.2%. This receptor was obtained from a woman aged 55-75 years with acute or convalescent COVID-19. This chain uses TRBV27 with TRBJ2-3, with TRBD2 matching 9 bases. Specimen: peripheral blood. CDR3 sequence reads: CASSSGTSRGTDTQYF. Here the CDR3 DNA reads TGTGCCAGCAGTTCAGGGACTAGCCGCGGCACAGATACGCAGTATTTT.